This T cell receptor beta chain was sequenced for a study of post-analysis software for immune sequencing data. This CDR3 contains 12 residues. The germline V and J ends were trimmed by 9 bases and 7 bases, with 16 bases remaining between them. Germline CDR1 reads MNHEY; CDR2 reads SMNVEV (reference sequence). Unique molecular identifiers tagged the TCR beta cDNA libraries. There were roughly 1 to 11 million T cells, and about 500,000 cDNA molecules came from them. Via MiXCR, TCRdb re-called the PCR reads, giving one row per CDR3 protein. The sample has some 370,000 distinct CDR3 sequences, roughly 36% seen once. A remark on this clonotype: The antigen remains undetermined.

Study-level findings and limits: Those samples that were prepared in the same batch co-clustered strongly by F measure. In patients, roughly 5 TRBV segments were more frequent than in controls, with TRBV5-6, TRBV5-1 and TRBV20-1 among them. Versus controls, multiple sclerosis patients showed significantly lower diversity (normalized Chao1).

The sample was blood. This chain uses TRBV27 with TRBJ2-7, with D unresolved. This clonotype was sampled from a girl aged 5-17 years with multiple sclerosis. CDR3 in DNA: TGTGCCAGTCGTTTGGGGTGGGGAGAGCAGTACTTC. Its protein product is CASRLGWGEQYF.